This T cell receptor (beta chain) is drawn from a study of low-dose radiotherapy and immunotherapy resistance in tumors. With TRAV- and TRBV-specific primers, first-strand cDNA was made, covering the alpha and beta chains. Both a constant-region primer and a V-primer adapter served to amplify TCRs across roughly 22 PCR cycles. TCRdb reanalysed the reads using MiXCR and keeps one entry per CDR3 protein. This repertoire shows 95,000 to 100,000 distinct CDR3 sequences, 20% found once; its top ten account for over 4%. Time point of the sample: after trial treatment. The sample's treatment: LDRT plus nivolumab, ipilimumab, low-dose cyclophosphamide and aspirin (RACIN trial). This clonotype showed up many times. V lost 2 bases and J lost 6, with 12 bases in between. This CDR3 region has 14 residues. Germline CDR1 SGHKS, CDR2 YYEKEE (reference sequence).

Sequencing was performed on PBMCs, taken after low-dose radiotherapy plus immunotherapy. The sequence derives from a male donor with prostate cancer. V gene TRBV5-5 combines with J gene TRBJ1-5; D is ambiguous. In nucleotides, the CDR3 is TGTGCCAGCAGCTTCCAATCAGGTGGTCAGCCCCAGCATTTT. It codes for CASSFQSGGQPQHF.